Presented here are 17 T cell receptor beta chains from one specimen sequenced in a study of blood T cell repertoires in COVID-19. The protocol was immunoSEQ multiplex PCR, while the TCRdb copy is restricted to in-frame clones and leaves out a portion. Here the sample spans tens of thousands of clones, roughly 90% being singletons. Sequencing input: peripheral blood. The receptors were gathered from a human donor in a cohort sampled during active COVID-19.

The chain recombines TRBV7-9 with TRBJ2-7; 9 bases map to TRBD1. The germline V gene encodes CDR1 SEHNR and CDR2 FQNEAQ (reference sequence). The CDR3 loop spans 14 amino acids. Trimming cost V 4 bases and J 7 bases; bases outside gene matches: 8. The CDR3 DNA is TGTGCCAGCAGCTCCTCCGGGACAGGGTTAGAGCAGTACTTC. As protein: CASSSSGTGLEQYF. Together with reference TRBV7-9 and TRBJ2-7, the CDR3 gives the full variable domain: DTGVSQNPRHKITKRGQNVTFRCDPISEHNRLYWYRQTLGQGPEFLTYFQNEAQLEKSRLLSDRFSAERPKGSFSTLEIQRTEQGDSAMYLCASSSSGTGLEQYFGPGTRLTVT.

The chain employs TRBV5-1 and TRBJ1-1; tentative D call: TRBD1 (6 bases). The CDR3 extends over 18 amino acids. Deletions cut 0 bases from V and 4 bases from J, with 22 bases between. Germline values: CDR1 SGHRS, CDR2 YFSETQ. The CDR3 sequence is CASSLGVLRGITFTEAFF. CDR3 bases: TGCGCCAGCAGCTTGGGAGTGCTCAGGGGCATTACTTTCACTGAAGCTTTCTTT.

This clone has only a few counts. The chain recombines TRBV19 with TRBJ1-5; D might be TRBD1 (6 bases). The V gene's germline CDR1 is LNHDA and CDR2 SQIVND (reference sequence). The CDR3 consists of 14 residues. Trimming left V 7 bases short and J 3 bases short, with 13 bases between. The CDR3 protein is CASKIGQPNQPQHF. CDR3 bases: TGTGCCAGTAAGATCGGACAGCCCAATCAGCCCCAGCATTTT. Supplemented by reference TRBV19 and TRBJ1-5, the full variable domain reads DGGITQSPKYLFRKEGQNVTLSCEQNLNHDAMYWYRQDPGQGLRLIYYSQIVNDFQKGDIAEGYSVSREKKESFPLTVTSAQKNPTAFYLCASKIGQPNQPQHFGDGTRLSIL.

This chain joins TRBV28 and TRBJ2-7, with 11 bases aligning to TRBD2. The germline V gene has CDR1 MDHEN and CDR2 SYDVKM. With V trimmed by 5 bases and J by 4 bases, 19 bases remained unmatched. This CDR3 contains 19 residues. CDR3 protein: CASSPHRGSSGRSRYEQYF. CDR3 sequence (DNA): TGTGCCAGCAGTCCCCACCGGGGGTCTAGCGGGAGGTCCAGATACGAGCAGTACTTC.

Details on this clone: Other nucleotide sequences from this sample produce the same CDR3. The chain has TRBV7-6 and TRBJ1-1; unclear D gene. Germline CDR1 is SGHVS and CDR2 is FNYEAQ. Trimming took 2 bases from V and 4 from J, leaving 14 bases between them. The CDR3 contains 15 residues. The CDR3 region has the DNA TGTGCCAGCAGCTTACTGAGTGTCGAGAGCACTGAAGCTTTCTTT. This encodes CASSLLSVESTEAFF.

The chain uses TRBV7-3 and TRBJ2-1, with D possibly matching TRBD2 (6 bases). This CDR3 is built from 15 residues. Germline V gives CDR1 SGHTA, CDR2 FQGTGA. The V and J ends lost 2 bases and 0 bases respectively, with 8 bases between them. CDR3 nucleotides: TGTGCCAGCAGCTTACTCGGGGGCTCCTACAATGAGCAGTTCTTC. Translating it yields CASSLLGGSYNEQFF.

The chain links TRBV6-5 to TRBJ2-7; 9 positions match TRBD1. This CDR3 has 15 residues. CDR1 is MNHEY, CDR2 SVGAGI, per germline. After removal of 1 base from V and 5 bases from J, the junction contained 6 bases not matched to a gene. The chain's CDR3 is CASSYLGTGSNEQYF. In DNA, the CDR3 is TGTGCCAGCAGTTACTTAGGGACAGGGAGCAACGAGCAGTACTTC.

V is TRBV6-1 and J is TRBJ1-1; 7 bases are a match to TRBD1. J lost 11 bases, V lost 3 bases, and 15 bases had no gene match. The CDR3 covers 15 residues. Germline-derived CDR1 and CDR2 are MNHNS and SASEGT. The CDR3, as DNA: TGTGCCAGCAGTGAGCTAGGACAGGTGGGGCTTGGGGCTTTCTTT. It specifies CASSELGQVGLGAFF.

The chain combines TRBV7-6 with TRBJ2-7, with 10 bases that match TRBD2. CDR3 length: 19 amino acids. Germline-derived CDR1 and CDR2 are SGHVS and FNYEAQ. V shed 1 base and J 4 bases; nucleotides not matched to a gene: 16. CDR3 DNA sequence: TGTGCCAGCAGCTTAGTGGGTAGCCCTAGCGGGAGTTTACCATACGAGCAGTACTTC. Encoded protein: CASSLVGSPSGSLPYEQYF.

This clone was seen only a few times. The chain is built from TRBV7-9 and TRBJ2-7, with D perhaps matching TRBD1 (5 bases). V was pared by 5 bases and J by 0 bases, with 11 bases between. CDR1 and CDR2 from the germline V gene are SEHNR and FQNEAQ (reference sequence). CDR3 length: 14 amino acids. CDR3 in amino acids: CASSRDSSSYEQYF. CDR3 coding DNA: TGTGCCAGCAGCCGTGACAGTAGCTCCTACGAGCAGTACTTC.

The genes are TRBV6-5 and TRBJ2-2; D is possibly TRBD1 (6 bases). The CDR3 covers 16 residues. Per germline, CDR1 MNHEY and CDR2 SVGAGI. The V end lost 2 bases, the J end lost 1 base, and 11 bases lay between the germline ends. CDR3 protein: CASSYGPGQNTGELFF. The CDR3 nucleotides read TGTGCCAGCAGTTACGGGCCGGGACAGAACACCGGGGAGCTGTTTTTT.

This sequence joins TRBV3-1 (or the pseudogene TRBV3-2) and TRBJ2-1, with 7 nucleotides matching TRBD1. The CDR3 is made up of 14 amino acids. Per germline, CDR1 LGHDT and CDR2 YNNKEL (reference sequence). J was trimmed by 2 bases and V by 9 bases; bases with no gene match: 7. The CDR3 protein is CASRTGTAYNEQFF. CDR3 sequence (DNA): TGTGCCAGTCGGACCGGGACAGCCTACAATGAGCAGTTCTTC.

J is TRBJ2-3 and V is TRBV2, with 7 bases identical to TRBD2. This CDR3 spans 15 amino acids. V lost 6 bases and J lost 4; bases outside the gene matches: 10. Germline V CDR1 and CDR2: SNHLY, FYNNEI. CDR3 bases: TGTGCCAGCAGCCTACTAGCGCCGCCTTCAGATACGCAGTATTTT. Translation gives CASSLLAPPSDTQYF.

CDR3 loop: CSVDGGQGLGYTF. CDR3 bases: TGCAGCGTTGACGGGGGGCAGGGCCTGGGCTACACCTTC. V usage is TRBV29-1 and J usage is TRBJ1-2, with D possibly being TRBD1 (6 bases). The CDR3 runs 13 residues. Germline CDR1 SQVTM, CDR2 ANQGSEA. V gave up 3 bases and J gave up 8 bases, with 16 bases separating them.

This clone was observed a few times. The chain couples TRBV9 to TRBJ2-7; D might be TRBD2 (6 bases). CDR1 and CDR2 from the germline V gene are SGDLS and YYNGEE. V lost 0 bases to trimming and J lost 3 bases, with 7 bases between them. The CDR3 has 13 residues. CDR3 in amino acids: CASSVASDYEQYF. CDR3 DNA: TGTGCCAGCAGCGTAGCTAGCGACTACGAGCAGTACTTC.

The rearrangement links TRBV20-1 to TRBJ2-1, with 7 bases that match TRBD2. This CDR3 is 10 amino acids long. Germline V lookup: CDR1 DFQATT, CDR2 SNEGSKA (reference sequence). The CDR3 region has the DNA TGCACTCCACGGGAGGATGAGCAGTTCTTC. This sequence encodes CTPREDEQFF.

This rearrangement joins TRBV3-1 (or the pseudogene TRBV3-2) to TRBJ2-7, with 13 positions matching TRBD2. Germline V gene lookup returns CDR1 LGHDT and CDR2 YNNKEL (reference sequence). The CDR3 is 16 amino acids. J lost 0 bases, V lost 3 bases, and 2 bases had no gene match. The CDR3: CASSHGLAGVSYEQYF. CDR3 coding DNA: TGTGCCAGCAGCCATGGACTAGCGGGAGTCTCCTACGAGCAGTACTTC.